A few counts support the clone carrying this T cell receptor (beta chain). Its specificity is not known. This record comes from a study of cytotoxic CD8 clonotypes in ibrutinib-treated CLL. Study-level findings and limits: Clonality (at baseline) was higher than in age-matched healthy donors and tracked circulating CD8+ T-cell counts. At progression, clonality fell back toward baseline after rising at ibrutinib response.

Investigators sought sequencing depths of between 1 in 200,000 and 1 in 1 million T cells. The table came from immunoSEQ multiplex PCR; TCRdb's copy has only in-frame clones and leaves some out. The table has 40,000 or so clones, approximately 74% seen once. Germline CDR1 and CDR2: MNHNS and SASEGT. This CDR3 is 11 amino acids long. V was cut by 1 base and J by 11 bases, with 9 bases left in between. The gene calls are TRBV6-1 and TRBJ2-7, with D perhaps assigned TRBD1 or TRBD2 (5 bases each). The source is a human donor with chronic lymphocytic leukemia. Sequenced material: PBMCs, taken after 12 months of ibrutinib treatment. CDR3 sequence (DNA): TGTGCCAGCAGTGAAGGGGACGCGGAGTACTTC. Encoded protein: CASSEGDAEYF.